This passage covers 25 T cell receptor beta chains from one sample sequenced in a study of blood T cell repertoires in COVID-19. Clones were sequenced by immunoSEQ multiplex PCR, and TCRdb holds only the in-frame ones, with some missing. The sample records some 240,000 clones, 75% to 90% being singletons. The sequencing sample was made of peripheral blood. The receptor source for this set is a middle-aged woman who had recovered from COVID-19.

A single count supports this clone. CDR3 nucleotides: TGCGCCATCTATGGTGGGCGGGAGGACACTGAAGCTTTCTTT. It translates to CAIYGGREDTEAFF. This chain links TRBV5-1 with TRBJ1-1; D is unclear. V lost 9 bases, J lost 3 bases, and 18 bases lay in between. Germline V gene lookup returns CDR1 SGHRS and CDR2 YFSETQ. The CDR3 is 14 amino acids.

This chain links TRBV4-1 with TRBJ2-1, with TRBD2 identical over 9 bases. J was trimmed by 8 bases and V by 4 bases; bases with no gene match: 6. The CDR3 is 14 amino acids. Germline CDR1 and CDR2: MGHRA and YSYEKL. CDR3 loop: CASSLREGLDEQFF. CDR3 in DNA: TGCGCCAGCAGCCTGCGGGAGGGCCTTGATGAGCAGTTCTTC.

The chain joins TRBV19 to TRBJ2-1; 11 positions match TRBD2. This CDR3 contains 16 residues. The V and J ends lost 8 bases and 9 bases, in that order; junction bases with no gene match: 15. Looked up from germline, CDR1 is LNHDA and CDR2 is SQIVND (reference sequence). CDR3 region: CASVAGGPGGMIEQFF. Here the CDR3 DNA reads TGTGCCAGTGTAGCGGGGGGGCCCGGGGGAATGATTGAGCAGTTCTTC.

The V gene is TRBV2, the J gene TRBJ2-5, with D possibly matching TRBD2 (6 bases). The V end lost 8 bases, the J end lost 0 bases, and 13 bases lay between the germline ends. Germline CDR1 reads SNHLY; CDR2 reads FYNNEI. The CDR3 runs to 14 residues. The CDR3 loop reads CASAAGRYQETQYF. As DNA, the CDR3 is TGTGCCAGCGCCGCGGGGAGGTACCAAGAGACCCAGTACTTC.

The chain joins TRBV6-5 to TRBJ2-1; the D gene is possibly TRBD2 (7 bases). Germline V CDR1 and CDR2: MNHEY, SVGAGI. The CDR3 length is 14 residues. Between the trimmed V and J ends, which lost 5 bases and 9 bases, there was a span of 17 bases. The chain's CDR3 is CASSLRGPGFEQFF. The CDR3 DNA sequence: TGTGCCAGCAGTCTGCGGGGGCCTGGGTTTGAGCAGTTCTTC.

The V call is TRBV30, the J call TRBJ2-7; the D gene is possibly TRBD2 (5 bases). The V gene's germline CDR1 is GTSNPN and CDR2 SVGIG (reference sequence). Trimming shortened V by 3 bases and J by 3 bases, and 6 bases separated the two germline ends. The CDR3 length is 11 residues. This CDR3 reads CAWSTSYEQYF. CDR3 sequence (DNA): TGTGCCTGGAGCACTAGCTACGAGCAGTACTTC.

This sequence joins TRBV3-1 (or the pseudogene TRBV3-2) and TRBJ2-1; 16 bases line up with TRBD2. The germline V gene has CDR1 LGHDT and CDR2 YNNKEL (reference sequence). V lost 5 bases and J lost 4; bases outside the gene matches: 5. CDR3 length: 17 amino acids. This CDR3 reads CASSWGLAGGLYNEQFF. As DNA, the CDR3 is TGTGCCAGCAGCTGGGGACTAGCGGGAGGGCTTTACAATGAGCAGTTCTTC.

This clone was observed once. The chain carries TRBV30 and TRBJ1-5; D is unresolved. Trimming took off 8 bases at V and 5 bases at J, with 16 bases between the two ends. Germline CDR1 reads GTSNPN; CDR2 reads SVGIG (reference sequence). This CDR3 spans 13 amino acids. This CDR3 is CAAQTREDQPQHF. DNA of the CDR3: TGTGCCGCCCAAACGAGAGAAGATCAGCCCCAGCATTTT.

V is TRBV5-4 and J is TRBJ2-1; D remains unclear. This CDR3 spans 17 amino acids. CDR1 is SGHNT, CDR2 YYREEE, per germline (reference sequence). Trimming took off 0 bases at V and 4 bases at J, with 17 bases between the two ends. In DNA, the CDR3 is TGTGCCAGCAGCTTGGCGGTGAGTCTGTCGGTTTACAATGAGCAGTTCTTC. This sequence encodes CASSLAVSLSVYNEQFF.

This chain connects TRBV7-7 to TRBJ2-5; possible D gene TRBD2, 5 bases. The germline CDR1 and CDR2 sequences are SSHAT and FNYEAQ (reference sequence). This CDR3 region has 15 residues. V shed 2 bases and J shed 5 bases, with 15 bases lying between them. CDR3 sequence reads: CASSLTEGVGETQYF. The CDR3 DNA is TGTGCCAGCAGCTTAACCGAGGGAGTCGGGGAGACCCAGTACTTC.

The CDR3 coding sequence is TGTGCCAGCACCCGAGAGACCCAGTACTTC. Translated, it gives CASTRETQYF. V usage is TRBV6-5 and J usage is TRBJ2-5; D is ambiguous. The V gene lost 7 bases and the J gene lost 4 bases, with 4 bases spanning the gap. Germline-derived CDR1 and CDR2 are MNHEY and SVGAGI. The CDR3 length is 10 residues.

The chain links TRBV11-2 to TRBJ2-7; 7 nucleotides align to TRBD2. The CDR3 runs 16 residues. V lost 5 bases to trimming and J lost 3 bases; unmatched junction nucleotides: 13. CDR1 is SGHAT and CDR2 is FQNNGV in the germline V gene. CDR3 residues: CASSTLGGGDDYEQYV. CDR3 nucleotide sequence: TGTGCCAGCAGCACCCTTGGGGGAGGGGACGACTACGAGCAGTACGTC.

The chain uses TRBV2 and TRBJ2-6; D may be TRBD2 (5 bases). CDR1 and CDR2 (germline): SNHLY, FYNNEI. V shed 2 bases and J shed 1 base, with 12 bases lying between them. This CDR3 spans 17 amino acids. CDR3 amino acids: CASSEPGGRSGANVLTF. The CDR3 DNA reads as TGTGCCAGCAGTGAACCAGGAGGTCGGTCTGGGGCCAACGTCCTGACTTTC.

The chain couples TRBV4-1 to TRBJ2-7; D is possibly TRBD1 (6 bases). This CDR3 contains 16 residues. Trimming pared 1 base from V and 4 bases from J, leaving 17 bases between. Germline values: CDR1 MGHRA, CDR2 YSYEKL. The CDR3 nucleotides are TGCGCCAGCAGCCAAGTCGGGACAAACATCGGATACGAGCAGTACTTC. Protein sequence: CASSQVGTNIGYEQYF.

DNA for the CDR3: TGTGCCTGGGGGCTAGCGGGAGGGATCACAGATACGCAGTATTTT. This codes for CAWGLAGGITDTQYF. The chain recombines TRBV30 with TRBJ2-3; 12 positions agree with TRBD2. The CDR3 consists of 15 residues. The trim removed 5 bases at V and 2 bases at J, leaving 5 bases unmatched. CDR1 and CDR2 (germline): GTSNPN, SVGIG (reference sequence).

V gene TRBV5-1 combines with J gene TRBJ1-5; a weak D match, TRBD1 (6 bases). CDR3 size: 13 residues. The ends were cut back, 5 bases at V and 4 bases at J, with 10 bases in the middle. From germline, CDR1 is SGHRS and CDR2 YFSETQ. Here the CDR3 reads CASSPQGNQPQHF. CDR3 bases: TGCGCCAGCAGTCCACAGGGTAATCAGCCCCAGCATTTT.

The V gene is TRBV19, the J gene TRBJ1-1, with no clear D. The CDR3 has 11 residues. Germline V gene lookup returns CDR1 LNHDA and CDR2 SQIVND (reference sequence). V lost 7 bases to trimming and J lost 6 bases, with 9 bases between them. The CDR3, as DNA: TGTGCCAGTATTAGTTTATCTGAAGCTTTCTTT. Amino acid sequence: CASISLSEAFF.

V is TRBV5-4 and J is TRBJ2-2; 8 nucleotides align to TRBD1. The V gene end was trimmed by 7 bases and the J gene end by 1 base; junction bases not matched to a gene: 6. Germline V gives CDR1 SGHNT, CDR2 YYREEE (reference sequence). CDR3 length: 15 amino acids. The CDR3: CASWRQGMNTGELFF. As DNA, the CDR3 is TGTGCCAGCTGGAGACAGGGGATGAACACCGGGGAGCTGTTTTTT.

V usage is TRBV4-1 and J usage is TRBJ1-1; the D is unclear. V was clipped by 3 bases and J by 4 bases, with 9 bases between them. The CDR3 sequence is 13 residues long. In germline, CDR1 is MGHRA, CDR2 YSYEKL. The CDR3 DNA reads as TGCGCCAGCAGCCAGACAAGTCGCACTGAAGCTTTCTTT. Translating it yields CASSQTSRTEAFF.

This clone was detected once. The V gene is TRBV29-1, the J gene TRBJ2-1; no clear D gene. Looked up from germline, CDR1 is SQVTM and CDR2 is ANQGSEA. The CDR3 is made up of 11 amino acids. V lost 3 bases to trimming and J lost 4 bases, with 4 bases between them. CDR3 residues: CSVDGYNEQFF. CDR3 nucleotides: TGCAGCGTTGACGGGTACAATGAGCAGTTCTTC.

The chain carries TRBV2 and TRBJ1-1, with no clear D. The CDR3 loop spans 14 amino acids. V was cut by 2 bases and J by 1 base, with 8 bases left in between. CDR1 and CDR2 (germline): SNHLY, FYNNEI. The CDR3 spells CASSELPENTEAFF. DNA for the CDR3: TGTGCCAGCAGTGAACTCCCAGAGAACACTGAAGCTTTCTTT. Complete variable domain (other parts from reference TRBV2 and TRBJ1-1): EPEVTQTPSHQVTQMGQEVILRCVPISNHLYFYWYRQILGQKVEFLVSFYNNEISEKSEIFDDQFSVERPDGSNFTLKIRSTKLEDSAMYFCASSELPENTEAFFGQGTRLTVV.

V gene TRBV30 combines with J gene TRBJ2-7; tentative D call: TRBD1 (6 bases). This CDR3 contains 13 residues. Germline-derived CDR1 and CDR2 are GTSNPN and SVGIG (reference sequence). Trimming took off 3 bases at V and 1 base at J, with 10 bases between the two ends. As DNA, the CDR3 is TGTGCCTGGAGGCCCAGGGGTTCCTACGAGCAGTACGTC. Protein: CAWRPRGSYEQYV.

V usage is TRBV6-5 and J usage is TRBJ1-6; the match to TRBD1 covers 7 bases. J gave up 10 bases and V 0 bases, and 6 bases lay outside the gene matches. The germline V gene has CDR1 MNHEY and CDR2 SVGAGI. The CDR3 runs 15 residues. The CDR3 region has the DNA TGTGCCAGCAGTTACTCAACAGGGGCGGGATCACCCCTCCACTTT. Its translation is CASSYSTGAGSPLHF.

The gene calls are TRBV4-1 and TRBJ2-1, with TRBD2 identical over 8 bases. Germline V gene data show CDR1 as MGHRA and CDR2 as YSYEKL. The V segment lost 4 bases and the J segment 10 bases; nucleotides outside the gene matches: 18. The CDR3 extends over 17 amino acids. The CDR3 spells CASSPDPSGTRYLEQFF. CDR3 nucleotide sequence: TGCGCCAGCAGCCCAGACCCTTCCGGGACTAGGTACTTAGAGCAGTTCTTC.

The rearrangement uses TRBV5-1 and TRBJ2-2, with TRBD1 matching over 8 bases. With 4 bases clipped from V and 6 bases from J, the junction kept 5 bases outside the gene matches. The CDR3 loop spans 14 amino acids. Germline V lookup: CDR1 SGHRS, CDR2 YFSETQ. CDR3 region: CASSGDRGPGELFF. CDR3 coding DNA: TGCGCCAGCAGCGGCGACAGGGGCCCCGGGGAGCTGTTTTTT.